The present T cell receptor beta chain was sequenced within a study of identical twins. Trimming took off 6 bases at V and 5 bases at J, with 16 bases between the two ends. This CDR3 spans 14 amino acids. This clonotype has a handful of counts. The antigen is unknown. From the 5' RACE reads, TCRdb called clonotypes with MiXCR, one entry per CDR3 protein. This table holds hundreds of thousands of distinct CDR3 sequences, 9% to 15% found once. Among all donors, each was a healthy Caucasian. Study findings and constraints: Memory repertoires showed no such pattern, whereas abundant cord blood beta clonotypes carried fewer insertions. A partial confounding effect on zero-insertion analyses could come from invariant MAIT and iNKT cells.

The sample also formed part of further work on yellow fever vaccine responses in identical twins.

This receptor was obtained from a woman aged 18-35 years in good health. The J gene is TRBJ1-2, the V gene TRBV12-3 or TRBV12-4; D gene uncertain. Specimen: PBMCs. CDR3 nucleotide sequence: TGTGCCAGCAGAAGAGAAGCACGGACGTATGGCTACACCTTC. Translation: CASRREARTYGYTF.